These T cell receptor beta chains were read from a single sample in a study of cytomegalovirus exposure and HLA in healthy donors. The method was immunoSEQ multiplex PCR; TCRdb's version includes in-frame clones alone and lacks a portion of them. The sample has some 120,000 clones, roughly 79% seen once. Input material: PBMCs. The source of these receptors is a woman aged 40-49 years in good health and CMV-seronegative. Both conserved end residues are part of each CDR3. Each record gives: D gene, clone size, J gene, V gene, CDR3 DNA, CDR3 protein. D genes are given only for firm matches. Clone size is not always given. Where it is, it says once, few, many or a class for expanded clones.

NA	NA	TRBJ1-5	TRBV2	TGTGCCAGCAGTGTTTCAGGGGGCAATCAGCCCCAGCATTTT	CASSVSGGNQPQHF
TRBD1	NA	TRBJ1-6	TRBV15	TGTGCCACCAGCGGTCGACAGGGAACTAATTCACCCCTCCACTTT	CATSGRQGTNSPLHF
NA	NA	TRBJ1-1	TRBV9	TGTGCCAGCAGCCCGCCGCCCGGGCAGGGCGGCACTGAAGCTTTCTTT	CASSPPPGQGGTEAFF
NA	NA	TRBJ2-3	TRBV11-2	TGTGCCAGCAGCTTTTCGGGGGTGCGGTATACGCAGTATTTT	CASSFSGVRYTQYF
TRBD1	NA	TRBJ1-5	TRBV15	TGTGCCACCAGCAGCGGGACAGGGGAAAAGCCCCAGCATTTT	CATSSGTGEKPQHF
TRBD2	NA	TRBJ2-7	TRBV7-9	TGTGCCAGCAGCTTATATCGAGCGGGGATGTTCTACGAGCAGTACTTC	CASSLYRAGMFYEQYF
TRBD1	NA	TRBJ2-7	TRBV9	TGTGCCAGCAGCGTAACCGACAGGGGCGAGCAGTACTTC	CASSVTDRGEQYF
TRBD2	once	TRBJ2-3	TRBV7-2	TGTGCCAGCAGCTTATCGGGAGGGGGGGCAGATACGCAGTATTTT	CASSLSGGGADTQYF
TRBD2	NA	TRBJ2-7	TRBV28	TGTGCCAGCAGTTTTTTGGAGCGGGGGTTCTCCTACGAGCAGTACTTC	CASSFLERGFSYEQYF
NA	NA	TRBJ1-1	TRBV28	TGTGCCAGCAGTTCTCCAGGCGGGGCGGGTAAAGCTTTCTTT	CASSSPGGAGKAFF
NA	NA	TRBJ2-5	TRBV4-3	TGCGCCAGCAGCCAAGATTTAGACTACCAAGAGACCCAGTACTTC	CASSQDLDYQETQYF
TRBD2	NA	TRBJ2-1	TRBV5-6	TGTGCCAGCAGCTTGAGGGCTAGCGGGGGGCTCTCCTACAATGAGCAGTTCTTC	CASSLRASGGLSYNEQFF
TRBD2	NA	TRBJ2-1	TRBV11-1	TGTGCCAGCAGCCCTGCCGGACTAGCGGGGCCCAATGAGCAGTTCTTC	CASSPAGLAGPNEQFF
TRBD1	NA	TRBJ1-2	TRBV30	TGTGCCTGGAGTTCAACAGGGGATAACTATGGCTACACCTTC	CAWSSTGDNYGYTF
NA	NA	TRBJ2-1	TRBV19	TGTGCCAGTAGTATAACAGGGCGATCCACCTACAATGAGCAGTTCTTC	CASSITGRSTYNEQFF
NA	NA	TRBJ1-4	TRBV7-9	TGTGCCAGCAATACAGGTTTTACTAATGAAAAACTGTTTTTT	CASNTGFTNEKLFF
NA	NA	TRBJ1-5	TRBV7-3	TGTGCCAGCGGACGGGAGGGGGTTAGTCAGCCCCAGCATTTT	CASGREGVSQPQHF
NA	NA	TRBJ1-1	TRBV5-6	TGTGCCAGCAGCTCGGCGGCGGGGCATGGCACTGAAGCTTTCTTT	CASSSAAGHGTEAFF
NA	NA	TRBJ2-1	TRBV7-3	TGTGCCAGCAGCTTAGAGGGACACCGCAGGTACAATGAGCAGTTCTTC	CASSLEGHRRYNEQFF
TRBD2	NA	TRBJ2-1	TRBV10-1	TGCGCCAGCAGTGAGGCGGAGCGGGGGAGCTCCTACAATGAGCAGTTCTTC	CASSEAERGSSYNEQFF
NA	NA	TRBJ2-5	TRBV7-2	TGTGCCAGCAGCTTAGAGTTTAGGGAGCAGTACTTC	CASSLEFREQYF
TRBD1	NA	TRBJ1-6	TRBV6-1	TGTGCCAGCAGCGGACCGGGACAGGGTTATTCACCCCTCCACTTT	CASSGPGQGYSPLHF
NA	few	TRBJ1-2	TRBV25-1	TGTGCCAGCAGTTCAGGGCTCCACTATGGCTACACCTTC	CASSSGLHYGYTF
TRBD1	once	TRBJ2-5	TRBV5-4	TGTGCCAGCAGCTTGCGACAGGGAGAGACCCAGTACTTC	CASSLRQGETQYF
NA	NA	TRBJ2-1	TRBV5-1	TGCGCCAGCAGCCCCTATTACAATGAGCAGTTCTTC	CASSPYYNEQFF
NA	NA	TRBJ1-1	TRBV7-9	TGTGCCAGCACCCCGACAGACACTGAAGCTTTCTTT	CASTPTDTEAFF
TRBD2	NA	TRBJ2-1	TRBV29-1	TGCAGCGTTGTGAGCGGGAGCGTAAATGAGCAGTTCTTC	CSVVSGSVNEQFF
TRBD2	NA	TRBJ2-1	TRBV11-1	TGTGCCAGCAGCGGGCCCCGGACTAGCGGATACAATGAGCAGTTCTTC	CASSGPRTSGYNEQFF
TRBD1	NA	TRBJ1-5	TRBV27	TGTGCCAGCACCACAGGGGATCAGCCCCAGCATTTT	CASTTGDQPQHF
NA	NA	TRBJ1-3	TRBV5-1	TGCGCCAGCAAGGCGGTCCCTGCGCTTGGAAACACCATATATTTT	CASKAVPALGNTIYF